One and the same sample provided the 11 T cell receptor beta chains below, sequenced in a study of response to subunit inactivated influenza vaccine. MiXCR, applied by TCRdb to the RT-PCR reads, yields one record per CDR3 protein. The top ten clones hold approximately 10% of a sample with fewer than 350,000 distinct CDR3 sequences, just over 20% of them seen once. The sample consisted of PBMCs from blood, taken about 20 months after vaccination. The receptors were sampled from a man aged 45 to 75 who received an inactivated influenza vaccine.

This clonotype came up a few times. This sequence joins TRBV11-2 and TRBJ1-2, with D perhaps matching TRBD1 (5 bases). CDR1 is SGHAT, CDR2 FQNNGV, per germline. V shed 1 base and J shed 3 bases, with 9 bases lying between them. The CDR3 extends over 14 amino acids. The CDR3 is CASSLGDQDYGYTF. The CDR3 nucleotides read TGTGCCAGCAGCTTAGGGGACCAAGACTATGGCTACACCTTC. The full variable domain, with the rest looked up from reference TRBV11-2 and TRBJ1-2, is EAGVAQSPRYKIIEKRQSVAFWCNPISGHATLYWYQQILGQGPKLLIQFQNNGVVDDSQLPKDRFSAERLKGVDSTLKIQPAKLEDSAVYLCASSLGDQDYGYTFGSGTRLTVV.

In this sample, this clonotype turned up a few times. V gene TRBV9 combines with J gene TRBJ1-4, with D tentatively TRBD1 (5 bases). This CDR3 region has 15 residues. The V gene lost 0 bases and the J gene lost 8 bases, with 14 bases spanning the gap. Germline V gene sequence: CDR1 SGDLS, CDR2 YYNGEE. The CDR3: CASSVAADSREKLFF. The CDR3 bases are TGTGCCAGCAGCGTAGCTGCAGACAGTAGGGAAAAACTGTTTTTT.

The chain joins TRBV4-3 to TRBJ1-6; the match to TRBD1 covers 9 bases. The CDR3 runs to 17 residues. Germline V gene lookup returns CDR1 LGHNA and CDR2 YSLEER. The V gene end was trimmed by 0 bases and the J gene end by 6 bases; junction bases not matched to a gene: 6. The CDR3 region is CASSQEATGQGNSPLHF. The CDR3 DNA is TGCGCCAGCAGCCAAGAGGCTACGGGACAGGGTAATTCACCCCTCCACTTT.

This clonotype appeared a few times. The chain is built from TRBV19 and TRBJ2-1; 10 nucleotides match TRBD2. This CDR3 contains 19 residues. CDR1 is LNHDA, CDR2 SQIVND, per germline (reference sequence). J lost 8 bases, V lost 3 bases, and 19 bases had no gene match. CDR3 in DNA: TGTGCCAGTAGTATGCTACAGCTAGCGGGAGCGAACATGGGCTATGAGCAGTTCTTC. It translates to CASSMLQLAGANMGYEQFF.

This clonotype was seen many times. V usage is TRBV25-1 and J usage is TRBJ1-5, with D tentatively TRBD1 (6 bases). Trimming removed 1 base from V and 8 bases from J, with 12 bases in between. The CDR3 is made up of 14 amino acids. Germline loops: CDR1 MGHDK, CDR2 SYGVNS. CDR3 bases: TGTGCCAGCAGTGAATCGGGGGCTGTGGAGCCCCAGCATTTT. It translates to CASSESGAVEPQHF.

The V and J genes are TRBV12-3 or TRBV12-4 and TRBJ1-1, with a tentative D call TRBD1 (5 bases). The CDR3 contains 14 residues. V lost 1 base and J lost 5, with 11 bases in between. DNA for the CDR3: TGTGCCAGCAGTTTAGGCAGGGTAGAGACTGAAGCTTTCTTT. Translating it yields CASSLGRVETEAFF.

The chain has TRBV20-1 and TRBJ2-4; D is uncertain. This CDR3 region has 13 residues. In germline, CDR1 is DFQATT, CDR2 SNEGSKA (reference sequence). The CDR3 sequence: CTGLDSAKNIQYF. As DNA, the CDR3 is TGCACCGGCTTAGACTCCGCCAAAAACATTCAGTACTTC.

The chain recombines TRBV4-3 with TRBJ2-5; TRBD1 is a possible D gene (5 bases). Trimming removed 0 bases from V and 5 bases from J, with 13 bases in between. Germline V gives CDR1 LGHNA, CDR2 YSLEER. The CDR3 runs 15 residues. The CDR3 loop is CASSQDLKGVETQYF. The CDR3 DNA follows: TGCGCCAGCAGCCAAGATCTAAAAGGGGTTGAGACCCAGTACTTC.

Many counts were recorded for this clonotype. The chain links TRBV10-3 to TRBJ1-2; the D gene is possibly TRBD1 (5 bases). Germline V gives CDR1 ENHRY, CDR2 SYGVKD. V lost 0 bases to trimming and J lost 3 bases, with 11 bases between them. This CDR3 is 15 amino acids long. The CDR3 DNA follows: TGTGCCATCAGTGAGTCCGGGACGGGGGACTATGGCTACACCTTC. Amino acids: CAISESGTGDYGYTF.

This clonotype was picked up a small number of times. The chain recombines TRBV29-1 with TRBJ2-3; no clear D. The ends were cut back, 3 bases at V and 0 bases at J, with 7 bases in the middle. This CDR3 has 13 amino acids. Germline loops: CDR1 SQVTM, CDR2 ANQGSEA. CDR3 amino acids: CSVDRLSTDTQYF. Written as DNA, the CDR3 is TGCAGCGTTGATCGGCTGAGCACAGATACGCAGTATTTT.

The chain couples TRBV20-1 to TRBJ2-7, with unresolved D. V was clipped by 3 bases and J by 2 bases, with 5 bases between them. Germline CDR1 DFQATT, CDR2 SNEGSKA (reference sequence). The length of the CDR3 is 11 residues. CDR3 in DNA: TGCAGTGCTAGTCCTACCTACGAGCAGTACTTC. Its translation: CSASPTYEQYF.